This T cell receptor (beta chain) comes out of a study of post-analysis software for immune sequencing data. Whole-study findings and limits: Five or six TRBV segments, including TRBV5-6, TRBV5-1 and TRBV20-1, were more frequent in patients than controls.

Built from TCR beta cDNA, the libraries had unique molecular identifiers in them. Via MiXCR, TCRdb re-called the PCR reads, giving one row per CDR3 protein. The sample carries about 540,000 distinct CDR3 sequences, 30% to 40% recorded once. This CDR3 comprises 14 residues. Germline CDR1 and CDR2: SEHNR and FQNEAQ (reference sequence). The V end lost 1 base, the J end lost 0 bases, and 7 bases lay between the germline ends. A single count supports this clonotype. Its matching antigen is unknown. The specimen sequenced was blood. The sequence derives from a girl aged 2-17 years with multiple sclerosis. The gene calls are TRBV7-9 and TRBJ2-7; the D call may be TRBD1 or TRBD2 (5 bases each). CDR3: CASSLGDHSYEQYF. The CDR3 nucleotides read TGTGCCAGCAGCTTAGGGGACCACTCCTACGAGCAGTACTTC. The full variable domain, rest sourced from reference TRBV7-9 and TRBJ2-7, is DTGVSQNPRHKITKRGQNVTFRCDPISEHNRLYWYRQTLGQGPEFLTYFQNEAQLEKSRLLSDRFSAERPKGSFSTLEIQRTEQGDSAMYLCASSLGDHSYEQYFGPGTRLTVT.